A single sample is the source of the 12 T cell receptor beta chains below, sequenced in a study of blood T cells in healthy people across ages. Using a J-beta primer mix together with a sample-barcoded 5' primer, a second PCR was run for roughly 7 to 12 cycles. TCRdb redid the calling of the 5' RACE reads with MiXCR, one entry per CDR3 protein. The sample lists 650,000 to 800,000 distinct CDR3 sequences; under 45% were seen once. The sample was blood. These receptors all come from a man in his 60s in good health.

This sequence joins TRBV11-3 and TRBJ2-7; D not certain. Trimming left V 10 bases short and J 5 bases short, with 12 bases between. This CDR3 contains 11 residues. Germline-derived CDR1 and CDR2 are SGHNT and YENEEA. CDR3 bases: TGTGCCACCTCGTTCGGAGACGAGCAGTACTTC. This sequence encodes CATSFGDEQYF.

The CDR3 loop is CASSESWMNTEAFF. In nucleotides, the CDR3 is TGTGCCAGCAGTGAAAGTTGGATGAACACTGAAGCTTTCTTT. This chain connects TRBV6-1 to TRBJ1-1; no firm D call. Germline values: CDR1 MNHNS, CDR2 SASEGT. V lost 2 bases and J 0 bases, leaving 7 bases between the germline ends. This CDR3 is built from 14 residues.

The chain couples TRBV10-3 to TRBJ1-1, with D unclear. Germline CDR1 reads ENHRY; CDR2 reads SYGVKD. V was trimmed by 5 bases and J by 4 bases, leaving 17 bases between them. The CDR3 covers 15 residues. The CDR3 DNA reads as TGTGCCATCAGTCAATGGGCAGCGGGGAGCACTGAAGCTTTCTTT. Translation gives CAISQWAAGSTEAFF.

The chain links TRBV10-3 to TRBJ2-3; 10 bases are shared with TRBD1. The CDR3 is made up of 14 amino acids. V trimming: 10 bases; J trimming: 7 bases; junction bases outside the gene matches: 11. Looked up from germline, CDR1 is ENHRY and CDR2 is SYGVKD. The CDR3 DNA follows: TGTGCCACTTGGATTGGACAGGGGGTATATACGCAGTATTTT. Residues: CATWIGQGVYTQYF.

The sample holds many counts of this clonotype. The rearrangement uses TRBV29-1 and TRBJ2-7; D remains unclear. V was cut by 6 bases and J by 4 bases, with 16 bases left in between. Germline V lookup: CDR1 SQVTM, CDR2 ANQGSEA. This CDR3 contains 13 residues. The CDR3 nucleotides read TGCAGCGTGGGGATGTCGGACGAGTACGAGCAGTACTTC. Amino acids: CSVGMSDEYEQYF.

This clonotype was found a few times. CDR3 sequence reads: CSASGRGSYNEQFF. DNA for the CDR3: TGCAGTGCTAGTGGTAGGGGATCCTACAATGAGCAGTTCTTC. This sequence joins TRBV20-1 and TRBJ2-1; D may be TRBD1 (5 bases). The CDR3 sequence is 14 residues long. Trimming shortened V by 3 bases and J by 1 base, and 10 bases separated the two germline ends. Per germline, CDR1 DFQATT and CDR2 SNEGSKA (reference sequence).

This clonotype was counted many times. The rearrangement joins TRBV14 to TRBJ1-2, with D unclear. V lost 1 base, J lost 0 bases, and 9 bases lay in between. The CDR3 runs to 15 residues. Germline V gene lookup returns CDR1 SGHDN and CDR2 FVKESK. The CDR3 DNA reads as TGTGCCAGCAGCCAAGTGGAGGCAGCTAACTATGGCTACACCTTC. The encoded protein is CASSQVEAANYGYTF.

The chain links TRBV7-2 to TRBJ2-1; tentatively, D is TRBD2 (5 bases). The CDR3 is 17 amino acids. CDR1 is SGHTA, CDR2 FQGNSA, per germline. Trimming took 3 bases from V and 0 from J, leaving 15 bases between them. The CDR3 bases are TGTGCCAGCAGCTTCGGCTATCCGGGAAGCTCCTACAATGAGCAGTTCTTC. Amino acids: CASSFGYPGSSYNEQFF.

CDR3 DNA sequence: TGTGCCAGCAGAGTTCAGGGGGTCGCAAACTATGGCTACACCTTC. This codes for CASRVQGVANYGYTF. The V call is TRBV6-6, the J call TRBJ1-2, with 7 bases lining up with TRBD1. Germline trimming cut 6 bases from V and 2 bases from J; bases unmatched to any gene: 9. The CDR3 is made up of 15 amino acids. Per germline, CDR1 MNHNY and CDR2 SVGAGI (reference sequence).

The J gene is TRBJ2-7, the V gene TRBV6-2 or TRBV6-3; the D gene is possibly TRBD2 (6 bases). CDR1 and CDR2 (germline): MNHEY, SVGEGT. The CDR3 has 13 amino acids. Trimming removed 8 bases at V and 2 bases at J, with 13 bases between. The CDR3 nucleotides read TGTGCCAGCGCCCAGGCGGGGACCTACGAGCAGTACTTC. This translates into CASAQAGTYEQYF.

This rearrangement joins TRBV4-3 to TRBJ2-7; 8 bases map to TRBD2. CDR3 length: 14 amino acids. In germline, CDR1 is LGHNA, CDR2 YSLEER. V dropped 3 bases and J dropped 4; count of bases not matched to a gene: 5. CDR3 amino acids: CASSQWRGDYEQYF. The CDR3 nucleotides are TGCGCCAGCAGCCAGTGGCGGGGGGATTACGAGCAGTACTTC.

This clonotype has at least ten counts. V and J are TRBV29-1 and TRBJ1-2; no definite D call. Trimming stripped 5 bases from V and 7 bases from J, with 11 bases between. The germline gives CDR1 SQVTM, CDR2 ANQGSEA. The CDR3 has 11 residues. CDR3 sequence (DNA): TGCAGCGTTAAGGATCCAGTTGGCTACACCTTC. Its translation: CSVKDPVGYTF.